This T cell receptor (beta chain) was retrieved from a study of graft-versus-host responses after intestinal transplantation. Study-wide background: Multivisceral, liver-intestinal, or isolated intestinal transplants were given to recipients. Anti-thymocyte globulin induction, then tacrolimus and steroids for around 3 years, went to all recipients. Study observations and caveats: Analysis identified GvH clones in recipient marrow, with some appearing first in ileum or blood. Some patients had graft-donor T cell macrochimerism, and their allografts showed high graft-versus-host to host-versus-graft clonal ratios.

Remarks on this clone: What it binds is not known.

Using immunoSEQ multiplex PCR, the repertoire was profiled, and TCRdb retains in-frame clones only, with some absent. The data show about 88,000 clones, about 91% seen once. The CDR3 is 13 residues long. Trimming cost V 5 bases and J 6 bases; bases outside gene matches: 4. Germline values: CDR1 SQVTM, CDR2 ANQGSEA. The TCR was taken from a human donor who was the organ donor for an intestinal transplant. This chain links TRBV29-1 with TRBJ2-2; 9 bases map to TRBD2. The input for sequencing was unstimulated CD4+ T cells sorted from spleen or lymph node cells, taken before transplant. CDR3 protein: CSVYSGSPGELFF. In nucleotides, the CDR3 is TGCAGCGTTTATAGCGGGAGCCCCGGGGAGCTGTTTTTT.